Listed below are T cell receptor beta chains from one sample, sequenced in a study of blood T cell repertoires in COVID-19. Profiled with immunoSEQ multiplex PCR; TCRdb holds only in-frame clones, not every one. The sample includes approximately 180,000 clones, more than 80% of them seen just once. The sequenced material came from peripheral blood. The receptors come from a woman of 80 years or more with COVID-19, enrolled during active disease. Each CDR3 is given with its conserved first and last residue. Not all rows give a size; the values are once, few, many and, for expanded clones, a class.

j_call | clone_size | v_call | cdr3_aa
TRBJ2-2 | few | TRBV11-3 | CASSLDTNTGELFF
TRBJ2-2 | many | TRBV11-2 | CASSLWQTGELFF
TRBJ2-1 | NA | TRBV6-4 | CASSRLAGPYNEQFF
TRBJ1-2 | NA | TRBV2 | CASSEWGTALSVGYTF
TRBJ2-3 | NA | TRBV28 | CASSLWGLAGVDTQYF
TRBJ2-5 | NA | TRBV7-9 | CASIGETERETQYF
TRBJ2-2 | NA | TRBV18 | CASSPALKGELFF
TRBJ1-2 | NA | TRBV10-3 | CATLAGGTGGTGYTF
TRBJ2-7 | NA | TRBV7-9 | CASSPWTRSYEQYF
TRBJ2-2 | NA | TRBV18 | CASSPQSTGELFF
TRBJ1-2 | NA | TRBV5-5 | CASSWLTGDYGYTF
TRBJ1-4 | NA | TRBV6-2/TRBV6-3 | CASSYPLGSGGTTNEKLFF